The sequence of this T cell receptor (beta chain) was determined in a study of blood T cells in healthy people across ages. Study-wide findings and caveats: For the donors, CMV status was unknown and possibly confounded expanded clonotype changes.

PBMCs, at least 6 million per sample, were isolated. Trimming cost V 4 bases and J 2 bases, with 14 bases left between them. The CDR3 loop spans 15 amino acids. CDR1 MNHNY and CDR2 SVGAGI come from the germline V gene (reference sequence). Worth noting for this clonotype: Antigen specificity is unknown.

A sample-barcoded 5' primer and a J-beta primer mix were used in a second PCR of about 6 to 12 cycles. Every cDNA molecule carried a tag from a template-switch adaptor bearing 12 random nucleotides. Using its own MiXCR run on the 5' RACE reads, TCRdb lists one record per CDR3 protein. The sample has about a million distinct CDR3 sequences, approximately 50% seen once. This clonotype was sampled from an older woman in good health. The specimen was blood. J is TRBJ2-5 and V is TRBV6-6; D is ambiguous. CDR3 protein: CASSFSRRLQETQYF. The CDR3 DNA reads TGTGCCAGCAGTTTCTCCCGACGCCTTCAAGAGACCCAGTACTTC.